The 6 T cell receptor beta chains below come from one sample, sequenced in a study of CD8 T cells in Susac syndrome. Reverse transcription of about 0.5 to 1 ug RNA was performed with random hexamers. TCRdb re-derived calls from the immunoSEQ multiplex PCR reads in MiXCR, one entry per CDR3 protein. The sample holds about 47,000 distinct CDR3 sequences; about 92% are singletons and the top ten take roughly 0.4%. The specimen sequenced was CD8+ T cells from PBMCs. The receptors come from a human donor in good health.

The genes are TRBV7-9 and TRBJ1-4; maybe TRBD1 (5 bases). Germline lookup yields CDR1 SEHNR and CDR2 FQNEAQ (reference sequence). V was trimmed by 4 bases and J by 6 bases, leaving 12 bases between them. The CDR3 contains 14 residues. The CDR3 protein is CASSSDRTHEKLFF. CDR3 DNA sequence: TGTGCCAGCAGCTCCGACAGAACCCATGAAAAACTGTTTTTT.

The V call is TRBV12-3 or TRBV12-4, the J call TRBJ2-5; D is unresolved. V was clipped by 2 bases and J by 1 base, with 8 bases between them. This CDR3 has 14 residues. CDR3 DNA sequence: TGTGCCAGCAGTTTATTGGCAGCCCAAGAGACCCAGTACTTC. Translation: CASSLLAAQETQYF.

V and J are TRBV4-3 and TRBJ2-1, with a weak D call TRBD1 (8 bases). CDR3 length: 18 amino acids. V was pared by 0 bases and J by 6 bases, with 21 bases between. Germline lookup yields CDR1 LGHNA and CDR2 YSLEER. CDR3 region: CASSQEWARTGRVNEQFF. The CDR3, as DNA: TGCGCCAGCAGCCAAGAGTGGGCCCGGACAGGGAGGGTCAATGAGCAGTTCTTC.

The chain combines TRBV4-1 with TRBJ2-1; 8 nucleotides agree with TRBD2. After removal of 0 bases from V and 2 bases from J, the junction contained 6 bases not matched to a gene. Germline assignment: CDR1 MGHRA and CDR2 YSYEKL. CDR3 length equals 17 residues. The CDR3 nucleotides read TGCGCCAGCAGCCAAGATTCCCTCGGGAGGGCCTACAATGAGCAGTTCTTC. This sequence encodes CASSQDSLGRAYNEQFF.

The chain links TRBV29-1 to TRBJ2-1, with D maybe TRBD1 (5 bases). In germline, CDR1 is SQVTM, CDR2 ANQGSEA. Trimming took off 7 bases at V and 6 bases at J, with 19 bases between the two ends. This CDR3 is built from 14 residues. CDR3 nucleotides: TGCAGCGGCCTGACAGCTTCTCCCTTCAATGAGCAGTTCTTC. Protein sequence: CSGLTASPFNEQFF.

The V call is TRBV29-1, the J call TRBJ2-4; 11 bases line up with TRBD1. Losses at the gene ends were 0 bases for V and 1 base for J; bases not matched to a gene: 8. The CDR3 is 18 amino acids. Looked up from germline, CDR1 is SQVTM and CDR2 is ANQGSEA. The CDR3 coding sequence is TGCAGCGTTGAAGAAGGGACAGGGGGAAAGGGGGCCAAAAACATTCAGTACTTC. It encodes CSVEEGTGGKGAKNIQYF.